This T cell receptor beta chain was recorded in a study of radiotherapy plus CTLA-4 blockade in lung cancer. This clone has only a few counts. TCRdb keeps only in-frame clones here, not all; method: immunoSEQ multiplex PCR. The table records about 73,000 clones, about nine tenths of them present only once. The CDR3 loop spans 15 amino acids. The germline CDR1 and CDR2 sequences are KGHSH and LQKENI. The V gene end was trimmed by 3 bases and the J gene end by 4 bases; junction bases not matched to a gene: 4. The chain has TRBV18 and TRBJ1-5, with TRBD1 matching 9 bases. The input for sequencing was peripheral blood, taken from a patient treated with radiotherapy plus ipilimumab. The receptor comes from a human donor with non-small cell lung cancer that progressed on radiotherapy plus ipilimumab. The CDR3 loop is CASSPGQGTNQPQHF. The CDR3 DNA sequence: TGTGCCAGCTCACCGGGACAGGGAACGAATCAGCCCCAGCATTTT.